The 10 T cell receptor beta chains below all came from one sample that was sequenced in a study of T cell responses to AZD1222 COVID-19 vaccine. Here immunoSEQ multiplex PCR was the method, and the copy in TCRdb shows in-frame clones only, minus some. The sample contains over 150,000 clones, approximately 87% of which appear only once. The source was peripheral blood, collected on day 0 of MenACWY control vaccination. The source of these receptors is an adult in good health.

The chain is built from TRBV5-1 and TRBJ1-1, with D maybe TRBD1 (5 bases). The CDR3 runs to 14 residues. Between the trimmed V and J ends, which lost 3 bases and 6 bases, there was a span of 15 bases. Looked up from germline, CDR1 is SGHRS and CDR2 is YFSETQ. The CDR3 DNA reads TGCGCCAGCAGCTCTGGGACTCTGGGGGCTGAAGCTTTCTTT. Encoded protein: CASSSGTLGAEAFF.

This clone was seen a single time. This chain connects TRBV19 to TRBJ1-2; D gene ambiguous. The germline V and J ends were trimmed by 0 bases and 4 bases, with 12 bases remaining between them. CDR1 and CDR2 (germline): LNHDA, SQIVND (reference sequence). The CDR3 runs 15 residues. Written as DNA, the CDR3 is TGTGCCAGTAGTATAGACTCCCCATCCTCCTATGGCTACACCTTC. The encoded protein is CASSIDSPSSYGYTF.

The rearrangement joins TRBV5-1 to TRBJ1-1; weak D call: TRBD1 (5 bases). The V gene's germline CDR1 is SGHRS and CDR2 YFSETQ. The CDR3 is 13 amino acids. V lost 4 bases and J lost 5, with 12 bases in between. This chain's CDR3 is CASSAGTATEAFF. CDR3 DNA: TGCGCCAGCAGCGCCGGGACGGCAACTGAAGCTTTCTTT.

The rearrangement links TRBV6-4 to TRBJ2-7; the D gene is possibly TRBD1 (5 bases). The CDR3 is made up of 13 amino acids. With 10 bases removed from V and 4 bases from J, the gap between germline ends came to 17 bases. Germline V gives CDR1 MRHNA, CDR2 SNTAGT. CDR3 amino acids: CANYPPDIYEQYV. CDR3 sequence (DNA): TGTGCCAACTACCCCCCGGACATATACGAGCAGTACGTC.

This chain links TRBV5-1 with TRBJ1-6; D uncertain. Trimming took 0 bases from V and 9 from J, leaving 7 bases between them. This CDR3 region has 13 residues. From germline, CDR1 is SGHRS and CDR2 YFSETQ. The CDR3 protein is CASSLGAGSPLHF. CDR3 nucleotides: TGCGCCAGCAGCTTGGGTGCGGGTTCACCCCTCCACTTT. Looking up the rest from reference TRBV5-1 and TRBJ1-6 gives the full variable domain: KAGVTQTPRYLIKTRGQQVTLSCSPISGHRSVSWYQQTPGQGLQFLFEYFSETQRNKGNFPGRFSGRQFSNSRSEMNVSTLELGDSALYLCASSLGAGSPLHFGNGTRLTVT.

The J gene is TRBJ1-1, the V gene TRBV5-4; D is possibly TRBD1 (5 bases). From germline, CDR1 is SGHNT and CDR2 YYREEE (reference sequence). Trimming removed 1 base from V and 5 bases from J, with 12 bases in between. This CDR3 is 14 amino acids long. As DNA, the CDR3 is TGTGCCAGCAGCTTGATTGGGCAGGGTACTGAAGCTTTCTTT. Amino acids: CASSLIGQGTEAFF.

V gene TRBV5-4 combines with J gene TRBJ2-7, with D possibly TRBD2 on 7 matching bases. Looked up from germline, CDR1 is SGHNT and CDR2 is YYREEE (reference sequence). This CDR3 contains 14 residues. V lost 2 bases and J lost 5, with 14 bases in between. CDR3 in amino acids: CASSFPGGGHEQYV. The DNA for the CDR3 is TGTGCCAGCAGCTTCCCCGGCGGGGGCCACGAGCAGTACGTC.

The DNA of the CDR3 is TGTGCCAGCAGTCCTTCCCGGACGGCGGGGGGCCCACAAGAGACCCAGTACTTC. Protein product: CASSPSRTAGGPQETQYF. The chain couples TRBV4-2 to TRBJ2-5; 8 bases are shared with TRBD2. This CDR3 comprises 18 residues. Germline-derived CDR1 and CDR2 are LGHNA and YNFKEQ. The junction had 17 bases not matched to a gene; V was cut back by 6 bases and J by 2 bases.

CDR3 amino acids: CASSLNRGSYGYTF. As DNA, the CDR3 is TGTGCCAGCAGCTTAAACAGGGGTAGCTATGGCTACACCTTC. The V and J genes are TRBV11-3 and TRBJ1-2; 7 bases map to TRBD1. Trimming removed 2 bases from V and 4 bases from J; junction bases left unmatched: 4. The CDR3 runs to 14 residues. The germline V gene has CDR1 SGHNT and CDR2 YENEEA.

The chain recombines TRBV18 with TRBJ2-7, with 12 bases lining up with TRBD1. The CDR3 runs 16 residues. CDR1 KGHSH and CDR2 LQKENI come from the germline V gene. V was clipped by 2 bases and J by 7 bases; unmatched bases: 9. The CDR3 region has the DNA TGTGCCAGCTCACCAGAGGCGGGACAGGGGGCGCGAGAGCAGTACTTC. Its translation: CASSPEAGQGAREQYF.